This entry is about one T cell receptor beta chain. In Seattle, patients joined the study during active infection and were tracked longitudinally. This sample was included in a study of blood T cell repertoires in COVID-19. Turning to the study itself: Whether acute or convalescent, the COVID-19 samples came from the United States, Italy and Spain.

In the authors' methods: The assay estimated nucleated cells by amplifying reference gene primers. TCRdb's table, derived via immunoSEQ multiplex PCR, lists solely in-frame clones and lacks some. From that table come the V and J calls and clone size; the DNA was used to work out D and trimming. The sample records around 150,000 clones, around 93% being singletons. The CDR3 has 14 residues. In germline, CDR1 is MNHNY, CDR2 SVGAGI (reference sequence). V lost 7 bases to trimming and J lost 7 bases, with 16 bases between them. The V and J genes are TRBV6-6 and TRBJ1-4; D gene unclear. This receptor was obtained from a man aged 25 to 40 with COVID-19, enrolled during active disease. Specimen: peripheral blood. CDR3 in DNA: TGTGCCAGCACCTCCCGCGGTGCAGTTGAAAAACTGTTTTTT. Its translation: CASTSRGAVEKLFF.